This T cell receptor beta chain emerged from a study of beta chain features in type 1 diabetes. Study findings and constraints: There was a moderate but significant shortening of TCRB CDR3s in all four CD4+ subsets of Type 1 diabetes patients.

The authors reverse transcribed all of the isolated RNA, so sequencing captured expressed TCRB transcripts. Mean read depth for naive, central memory and regulatory T cell samples was about 3.6 million reads. TCRdb keeps only in-frame clones here, not all; method: immunoSEQ multiplex PCR. The sample shows 600,000 to 750,000 clones, around 12% of them seen only once. All sorted populations exceeded 98% purity. The table lists this clone with a few counts. Its antigen is unidentified. The source of this sequence is a man aged 30 to 45 with type 1 diabetes. Material: naive CD4+ T cells from blood.

Here the CDR3 reads CASSQHRGRSYEQYF. Written as DNA, the CDR3 is TGTGCCAGCAGCCAGCACAGGGGGAGGTCCTACGAGCAGTACTTC. This sequence joins TRBV14 and TRBJ2-7; 8 bases are a match to TRBD1. V lost 3 bases, J lost 1 base, and 5 bases stayed unmatched. Germline lookup yields CDR1 SGHDN and CDR2 FVKESK. The CDR3 loop spans 15 amino acids.